Listed below are T cell receptor beta chains from one sample, sequenced in a study of blood T cell repertoires in COVID-19. Produced via immunoSEQ multiplex PCR; TCRdb's table is partial and in-frame only. The table has around 120,000 clones, about 80% seen once. Material: peripheral blood. The receptors shown here come from a man aged 70 or older with active or convalescent COVID-19. CDR3s include the opening cysteine and the closing phenylalanine or tryptophan. Each record gives: J gene, clone size, D gene, V gene, CDR3 DNA, CDR3 protein. A D gene is named only where the DNA matches it firmly. Only part of the rows carry a size: once, few, many, or a class if the clone is expanded.

TRBJ1-1	.	TRBD1	TRBV3-1/TRBV3-2	TGTGCCAGCAGCCCGGGACAGATCACTGAAGCTTTCTTT	CASSPGQITEAFF
TRBJ1-3	.	.	TRBV2	TGTGCCAGCAGTGTCGGTATTGGAAACACCATATATTTT	CASSVGIGNTIYF
TRBJ1-2	.	.	TRBV24-1	TGTGCCACCAGTGAGCGCACAGGGCAGTCCGAGCGTGGCTACACCTTC	CATSERTGQSERGYTF
TRBJ1-5	few	TRBD1	TRBV5-6	TGTGCCAGCAGCTCACAGGGGGGTGAAGGTCAGCCCCAGCATTTT	CASSSQGGEGQPQHF
TRBJ2-2	.	TRBD1	TRBV19	TGTGCCAGTAGTATAGAGGACAGGGGAATCACCGGGGAGCTGTTTTTT	CASSIEDRGITGELFF
TRBJ2-7	.	.	TRBV29-1	TGCAGCGCATCAGCCGGGACAACATATTACGAGCAGTACTTC	CSASAGTTYYEQYF
TRBJ2-1	.	TRBD2	TRBV4-3	TGCGCCAGCAGCAAAGATTTTAGCGGGAGGGGGAATGAGCAGTTCTTC	CASSKDFSGRGNEQFF
TRBJ2-7	.	.	TRBV18	TGTGCCAGCTCACCAACCAGCTCCTACGAGCAGTACTTC	CASSPTSSYEQYF
TRBJ2-2	.	TRBD2	TRBV19	TGTGCCAGTAGTATGACTAGCGGGACAGTGGAGCTGTTTTTT	CASSMTSGTVELFF
TRBJ1-6	once	.	TRBV5-8	TGTGCCAGCACCTTGGGAGGTTTTAATTCACCCCTCCACTTT	CASTLGGFNSPLHF
TRBJ2-1	.	TRBD2	TRBV11-2	TGTGCCAGCAGCAAAACTAGCGGGGGGGCCGATGAGCAGTTCTTC	CASSKTSGGADEQFF
TRBJ2-3	many	TRBD1	TRBV28	TGTGCCAGCAGTCCACCGGGACAGGGGACAGATACGCAGTATTTT	CASSPPGQGTDTQYF
TRBJ2-1	.	.	TRBV2	TGTGCCAGCAGTGACGGGACTCCCTCCTACAATGAGCAGTTCTTC	CASSDGTPSYNEQFF
TRBJ2-3	.	.	TRBV2	TGTGCCAGCACAATAGCTAGGGGTTTAAAAGATACGCAGTATTTT	CASTIARGLKDTQYF
TRBJ1-6	.	.	TRBV19	TGTGCCAGTAGGGGGGGGACGGTCAATTCACCCCTCCACTTT	CASRGGTVNSPLHF
TRBJ2-7	.	.	TRBV18	TGTGCCAGCTCACCACGGGACAAGTCCTACGAGCAGTACTTC	CASSPRDKSYEQYF
TRBJ1-2	.	TRBD1	TRBV6-1	TGTGCCAGCAGTGAACAGGCGGGACAGTATGGCTACACCTTC	CASSEQAGQYGYTF
TRBJ1-4	.	.	TRBV21-1	TGTGCCAGCAGCCGACAAATTGCAGAAAAACTGTTTTTT	CASSRQIAEKLFF
TRBJ2-7	.	TRBD1	TRBV4-1	TGCGCCAGCAGCCAGCTTCAGGGGGCGGCCTACGAGCAGTACTTC	CASSQLQGAAYEQYF
TRBJ2-7	.	.	TRBV27	TGTGCCAGCAGTTCTCTCGGGGCCTACGAGCAGTACTTC	CASSSLGAYEQYF
TRBJ2-7	.	TRBD2	TRBV18	TGTGCCAGCTCACCAAGCGGGGCTACCTACGAGCAGTACTTC	CASSPSGATYEQYF
TRBJ2-5	.	.	TRBV2	TGTGCTAACTCGCGGGGGCCCAACCAAGAGACCCAGTACTTC	CANSRGPNQETQYF
TRBJ2-1	.	.	TRBV27	TGTGCCAGCAGTCAACGACTAGGAGTATACAATGAGCAGTTCTTC	CASSQRLGVYNEQFF
TRBJ1-3	once	.	TRBV10-3	TGTGCCATCAGTGATCAGGGACACCCTGGAAACACCATATATTTT	CAISDQGHPGNTIYF
TRBJ2-1	.	TRBD1	TRBV13	TGTGCCAGCAGCCCGGGACAGGGTCGCTACAATGAGCAGTTCTTC	CASSPGQGRYNEQFF
TRBJ2-1	.	TRBD1	TRBV7-2	TGTGCCAGCAGCTTAGCTAGGGGGCGCGGACAGTTCTTC	CASSLARGRGQFF
TRBJ1-2	.	.	TRBV20-1	TGCAGTGCTATTTACAGGGAGGGCTACACCTTC	CSAIYREGYTF
TRBJ1-1	.	TRBD1	TRBV11-3	TGTGCCAGCAGCTTGGAGGGGACAGCAGAAACTGAAGCTTTCTTT	CASSLEGTAETEAFF
TRBJ1-2	.	.	TRBV2	TGTGCCAGCAGGGCCCTTGGGGAGGGCTACACCTTC	CASRALGEGYTF
TRBJ2-3	.	.	TRBV3-1/TRBV3-2	TGTGCCAGCAGCCTAGAGCGCAGCGGGCCTAGCACAGATACGCAGTATTTT	CASSLERSGPSTDTQYF
TRBJ2-3	.	.	TRBV27	TGTGCCAGCAGTTCGAGACAGGACGCACACCCAGATACGCAGTATTTT	CASSSRQDAHPDTQYF
TRBJ2-3	.	.	TRBV5-6	TGTGCCAGCAATGCGGTCTCAGATACGCAGTATTTT	CASNAVSDTQYF
TRBJ1-1	.	TRBD1	TRBV7-8	TGTGCCAGCAGCTTTAACCCCGACAGGGGGCGTTCTGAAGCTTTCTTT	CASSFNPDRGRSEAFF
TRBJ2-1	.	.	TRBV5-1	TGCGCCAGCAGCTTACAGGGTAGCTCCTACAATGAGCAGTTCTTC	CASSLQGSSYNEQFF
TRBJ2-7	once	.	TRBV21-1	TGTGCCAGCAGCAAATTGGTGGGAGGGTTCGAGCAGTACTTC	CASSKLVGGFEQYF